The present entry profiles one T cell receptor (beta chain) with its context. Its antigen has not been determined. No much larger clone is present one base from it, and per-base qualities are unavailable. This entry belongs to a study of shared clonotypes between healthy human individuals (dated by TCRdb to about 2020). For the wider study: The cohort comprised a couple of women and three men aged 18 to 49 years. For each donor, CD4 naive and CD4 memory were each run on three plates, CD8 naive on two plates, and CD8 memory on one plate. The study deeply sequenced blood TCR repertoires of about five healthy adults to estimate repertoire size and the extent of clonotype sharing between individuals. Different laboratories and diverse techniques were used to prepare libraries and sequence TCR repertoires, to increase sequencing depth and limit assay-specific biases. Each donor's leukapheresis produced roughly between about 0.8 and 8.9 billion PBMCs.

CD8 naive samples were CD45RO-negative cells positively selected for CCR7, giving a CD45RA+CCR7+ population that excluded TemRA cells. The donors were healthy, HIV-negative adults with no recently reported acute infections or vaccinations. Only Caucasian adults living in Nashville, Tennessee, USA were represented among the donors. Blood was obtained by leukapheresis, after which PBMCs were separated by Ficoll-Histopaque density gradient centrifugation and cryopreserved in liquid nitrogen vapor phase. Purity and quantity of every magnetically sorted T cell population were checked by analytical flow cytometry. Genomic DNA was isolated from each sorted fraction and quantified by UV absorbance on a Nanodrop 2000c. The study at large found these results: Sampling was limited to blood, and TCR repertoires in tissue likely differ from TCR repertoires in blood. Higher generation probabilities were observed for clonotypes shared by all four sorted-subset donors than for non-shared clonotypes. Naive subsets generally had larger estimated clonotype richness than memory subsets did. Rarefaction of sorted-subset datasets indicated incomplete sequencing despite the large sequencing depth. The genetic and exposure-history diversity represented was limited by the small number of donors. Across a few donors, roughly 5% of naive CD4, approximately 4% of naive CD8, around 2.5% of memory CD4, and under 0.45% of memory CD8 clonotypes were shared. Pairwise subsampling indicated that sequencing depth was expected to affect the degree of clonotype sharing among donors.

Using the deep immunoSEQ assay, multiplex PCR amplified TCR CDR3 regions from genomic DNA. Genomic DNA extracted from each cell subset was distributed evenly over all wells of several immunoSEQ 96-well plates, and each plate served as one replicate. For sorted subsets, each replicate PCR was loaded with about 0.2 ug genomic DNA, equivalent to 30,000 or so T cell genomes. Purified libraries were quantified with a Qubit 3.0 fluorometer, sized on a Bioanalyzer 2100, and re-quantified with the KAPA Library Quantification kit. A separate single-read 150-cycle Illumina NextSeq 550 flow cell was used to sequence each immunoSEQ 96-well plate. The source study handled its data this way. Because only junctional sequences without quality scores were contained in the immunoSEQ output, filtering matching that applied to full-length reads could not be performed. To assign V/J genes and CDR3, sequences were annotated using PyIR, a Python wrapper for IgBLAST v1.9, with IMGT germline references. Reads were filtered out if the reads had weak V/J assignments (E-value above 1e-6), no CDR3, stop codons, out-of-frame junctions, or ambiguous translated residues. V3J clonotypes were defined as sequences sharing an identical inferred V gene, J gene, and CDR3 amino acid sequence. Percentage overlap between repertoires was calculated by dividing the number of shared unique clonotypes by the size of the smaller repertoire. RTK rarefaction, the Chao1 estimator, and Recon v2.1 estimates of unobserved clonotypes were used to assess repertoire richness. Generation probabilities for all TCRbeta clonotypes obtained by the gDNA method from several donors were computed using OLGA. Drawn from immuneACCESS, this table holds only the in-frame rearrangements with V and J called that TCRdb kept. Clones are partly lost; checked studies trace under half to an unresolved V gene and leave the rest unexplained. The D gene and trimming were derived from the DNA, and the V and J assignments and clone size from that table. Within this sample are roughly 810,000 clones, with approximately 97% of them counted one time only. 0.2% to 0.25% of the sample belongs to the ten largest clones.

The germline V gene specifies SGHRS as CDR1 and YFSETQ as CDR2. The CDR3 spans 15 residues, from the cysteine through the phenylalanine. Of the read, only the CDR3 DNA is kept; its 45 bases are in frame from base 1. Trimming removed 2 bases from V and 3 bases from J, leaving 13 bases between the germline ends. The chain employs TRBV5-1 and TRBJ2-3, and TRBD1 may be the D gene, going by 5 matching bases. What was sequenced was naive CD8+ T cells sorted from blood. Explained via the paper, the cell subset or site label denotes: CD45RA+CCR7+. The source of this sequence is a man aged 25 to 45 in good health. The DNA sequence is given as TGCGCCAGCAGCTTAGGGGATGGATGGACAGATACGCAGTATTTT. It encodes CASSLGDGWTDTQYF.